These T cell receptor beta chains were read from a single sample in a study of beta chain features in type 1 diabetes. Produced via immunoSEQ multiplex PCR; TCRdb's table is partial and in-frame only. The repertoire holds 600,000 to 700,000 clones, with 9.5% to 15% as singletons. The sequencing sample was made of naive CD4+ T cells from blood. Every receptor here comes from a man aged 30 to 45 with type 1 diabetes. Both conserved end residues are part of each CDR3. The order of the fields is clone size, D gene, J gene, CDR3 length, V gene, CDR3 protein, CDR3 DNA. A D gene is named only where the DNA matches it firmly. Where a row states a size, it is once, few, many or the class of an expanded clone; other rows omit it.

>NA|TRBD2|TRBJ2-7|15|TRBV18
CASSSTSGGTLEQYF
TGTGCCAGCTCCTCCACTAGCGGGGGGACCCTCGAGCAGTACTTC
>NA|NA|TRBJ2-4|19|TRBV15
CATSREAGPPDLAKNIQYF
TGTGCCACCAGCAGAGAGGCCGGACCCCCTGACCTAGCCAAAAACATTCAGTACTTC
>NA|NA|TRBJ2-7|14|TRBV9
CASSVKQEDYEQYF
TGTGCCAGCAGCGTAAAACAGGAAGACTACGAGCAGTACTTC
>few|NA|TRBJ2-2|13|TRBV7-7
CASSSSSGGELFF
TGTGCTAGCAGTTCATCCTCAGGGGGGGAGCTGTTTTTT
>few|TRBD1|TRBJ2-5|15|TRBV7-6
CASSLRDRGRETQYF
TGTGCCAGCAGCTTAAGGGACAGGGGGCGAGAGACCCAGTACTTC
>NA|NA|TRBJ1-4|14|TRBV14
CASSQGGSYEKLFF
TGTGCCAGCAGCCAAGGCGGATCGTATGAAAAACTGTTTTTT
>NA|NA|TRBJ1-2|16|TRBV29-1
CSVEDGHRRISRGYTF
TGCAGCGTTGAAGATGGGCACAGGCGGATTTCGAGGGGCTACACCTTC
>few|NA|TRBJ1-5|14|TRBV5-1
CASSLQGGGQPQHF
TGCGCCAGCAGCCTACAGGGAGGTGGACAGCCCCAGCATTTT
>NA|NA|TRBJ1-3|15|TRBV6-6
CASSYWHNSGNTIYF
TGTGCCAGCAGTTACTGGCATAACTCTGGAAACACCATATATTTT
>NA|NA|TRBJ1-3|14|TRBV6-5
CASSQDPGGNTIYF
TGTGCCAGCAGCCAAGATCCGGGAGGAAACACCATATATTTT
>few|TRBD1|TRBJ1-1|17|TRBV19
CASSVRSGQGSNTEAFF
TGTGCCAGTAGTGTGAGATCGGGACAGGGATCGAACACTGAAGCTTTCTTT
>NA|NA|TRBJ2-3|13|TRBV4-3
CASSQDGADTQYF
TGCGCCAGCAGCCAAGATGGAGCGGATACGCAGTATTTT
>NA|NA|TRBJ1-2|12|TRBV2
CASSERGPGYTF
TGTGCCAGCAGTGAGAGGGGACCTGGCTACACCTTC
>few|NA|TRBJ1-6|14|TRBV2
CASRPGFHNSPLHF
TGTGCCAGCAGGCCCGGCTTCCATAATTCACCCCTCCACTTT
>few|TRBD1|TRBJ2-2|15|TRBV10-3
CAISEGQGFTGELFF
TGTGCCATCAGTGAGGGACAGGGGTTCACCGGGGAGCTGTTTTTT
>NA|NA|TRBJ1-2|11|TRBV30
CAWSGIYGYTF
TGTGCCTGGAGTGGGATTTATGGCTACACCTTC
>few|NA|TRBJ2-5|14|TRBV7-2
CASSPGAPKETQYF
TGTGCCAGCAGCCCCGGGGCACCTAAAGAGACCCAGTACTTC
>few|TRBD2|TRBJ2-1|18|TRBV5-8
CASTSSGGSFSPRNEQFF
TGTGCCAGCACCTCTAGCGGGGGGTCTTTTTCCCCTCGGAATGAGCAGTTCTTC
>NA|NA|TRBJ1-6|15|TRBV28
CASSSPQGTDSPLHF
TGTGCCAGCAGCTCCCCACAGGGAACCGATTCACCCCTCCACTTT
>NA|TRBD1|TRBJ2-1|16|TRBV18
CASSPPGTGNYNEQFF
TGTGCCAGCTCACCACCCGGGACAGGGAACTACAATGAGCAGTTCTTC
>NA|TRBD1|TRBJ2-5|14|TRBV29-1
CSVRRDRGQETQYF
TGCAGCGTCAGACGGGACAGGGGACAAGAGACCCAGTACTTC
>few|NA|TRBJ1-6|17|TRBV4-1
CASSQGRGRDSDRPLHF
TGCGCCAGCAGCCAAGGGAGGGGAAGGGACTCCGACCGGCCCCTCCACTTT
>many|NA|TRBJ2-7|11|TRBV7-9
CASSLALEQYF
TGTGCCAGCAGCTTGGCCCTCGAGCAGTACTTC
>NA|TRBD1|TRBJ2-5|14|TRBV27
CASSLQGFQETQYF
TGTGCCAGCAGTCTACAGGGGTTCCAAGAGACCCAGTACTTC
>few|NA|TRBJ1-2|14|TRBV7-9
CASSLGGVHYGYTF
TGTGCCAGCAGCTTAGGCGGGGTACACTATGGCTACACCTTC
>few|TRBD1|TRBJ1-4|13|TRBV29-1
CSVLDRANEKLFF
TGCAGCGTCCTAGACAGGGCTAATGAAAAACTGTTTTTT
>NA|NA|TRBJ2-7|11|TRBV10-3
CAISATEEQYF
TGTGCCATCAGCGCTACAGAAGAGCAGTACTTC
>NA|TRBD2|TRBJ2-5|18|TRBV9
CASSVGTSGRTKQETQYF
TGTGCCAGCAGCGTAGGGACTAGCGGGCGGACGAAACAAGAGACCCAGTACTTC
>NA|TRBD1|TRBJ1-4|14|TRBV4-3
CASRKGQRNEKLFF
TGCGCCAGCAGGAAGGGACAGAGGAATGAAAAACTGTTTTTT
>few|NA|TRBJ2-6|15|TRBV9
CASRRIGSGANVLTF
TGTGCCAGCAGAAGGATCGGCTCTGGGGCCAACGTCCTGACTTTC
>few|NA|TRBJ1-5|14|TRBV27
CASIIRPGNQPQHF
TGTGCCAGCATCATACGGCCCGGCAATCAGCCCCAGCATTTT
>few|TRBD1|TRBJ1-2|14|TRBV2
CASNPDRTNYGYTF
TGTGCCAGCAACCCGGACAGGACTAACTATGGCTACACCTTC
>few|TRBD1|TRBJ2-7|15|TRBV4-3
CASSQGRGQGNEQYF
TGCGCCAGCAGCCAAGGGCGAGGACAGGGTAACGAGCAGTACTTC
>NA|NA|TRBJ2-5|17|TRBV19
CASSNRPSSARRETQYF
TGTGCCAGTAGTAACCGACCGTCCTCCGCACGAAGAGAGACCCAGTACTTC
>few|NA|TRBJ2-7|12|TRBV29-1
CSVAGNSYEQYF
TGCAGCGTTGCAGGGAACTCCTACGAGCAGTACTTC
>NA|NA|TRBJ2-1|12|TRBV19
CASSDAGQKVIF
TGTGCCAGTAGTGACGCTGGGCAGAAAGTCATCTTC
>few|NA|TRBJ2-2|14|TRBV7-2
CASSVNGDAGELFF
TGTGCCAGCAGCGTCAACGGGGACGCCGGGGAGCTGTTTTTT
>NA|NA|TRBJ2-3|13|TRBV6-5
CASSQIGTDTQYF
TGTGCCAGCAGTCAAATTGGCACAGATACGCAGTATTTT
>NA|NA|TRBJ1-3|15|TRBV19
CASMGAHGAGNTIYF
TGTGCCAGTATGGGGGCCCATGGCGCTGGAAACACCATATATTTT
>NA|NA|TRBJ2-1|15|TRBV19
CASTRTVNSYNEQFF
TGTGCCAGTACTAGGACAGTAAACTCCTACAATGAGCAGTTCTTC